This T cell receptor (beta chain) was found in a study of cytomegalovirus exposure and HLA in healthy donors. Method: immunoSEQ multiplex PCR; TCRdb's copy keeps in-frame clones and lacks some. The table shows around 60,000 clones, with almost 97% occurring only once. The CDR3 has 16 amino acids. V was cut by 3 bases and J by 2 bases, with 15 bases left in between. Germline loops: CDR1 SGHRS, CDR2 YFSETQ. As concerns this clone: Distinct nucleotide sequences in the sample also encode this CDR3.

The TCR was taken from a woman aged 18-29 years in good health and CMV-seronegative. The genes are TRBV5-1 and TRBJ2-1; possibly TRBD2 for D (5 bases). Material for sequencing was PBMCs. The CDR3 protein is CASSSLAGGAYNEQFF. The DNA for the CDR3 is TGCGCCAGCAGCTCCCTCGCGGGTGGGGCCTACAATGAGCAGTTCTTC.